Shown below are 16 T cell receptor beta chains from a single sample sequenced in a study of read filtering for tumor transcriptome and immune sequencing. Molecular barcoded adaptors covering alpha/delta and beta/gamma chains were used on roughly 370 ng RNA. TCRdb fed the reads into MiXCR, producing one record per CDR3 protein. The sample carries approximately 520 distinct CDR3 sequences, roughly 80% recorded once. The sample taken for sequencing was a population of CD138-negative cells sorted from bone marrow. These receptors all stem from a donor aged 40 or older with multiple myeloma. This table probably holds off-target reads from a library built for another chain.

The chain joins TRBV12-3 or TRBV12-4 to TRBJ1-2; D may be TRBD1 (6 bases). Trimming took off 6 bases at V and 4 bases at J, with 15 bases between the two ends. CDR3 length equals 14 residues. Here the CDR3 DNA reads TGTGCCAGCAGCTACAGGGCTACTACCTATGGCTACACCTTC. It encodes CASSYRATTYGYTF.

V usage is TRBV7-9 and J usage is TRBJ1-1, with 8 bases lining up with TRBD1. Trimming at V came to 1 base and at J to 6 bases, leaving 1 base not matched to a gene. This CDR3 contains 13 residues. Germline lookup yields CDR1 SEHNR and CDR2 FQNEAQ (reference sequence). CDR3 sequence reads: CASSLGTGSEAFF. The CDR3 region has the DNA TGTGCCAGCAGCTTAGGGACAGGGTCTGAAGCTTTCTTT.

This chain joins TRBV19 and TRBJ2-2; the match to TRBD2 covers 7 bases. V was clipped by 4 bases and J by 5 bases; unmatched bases: 13. This CDR3 is built from 17 residues. Germline loops: CDR1 LNHDA, CDR2 SQIVND (reference sequence). CDR3 residues: CASSRIDGRKGTGELFF. The DNA of the CDR3 is TGTGCCAGTAGTAGGATCGACGGGAGGAAGGGTACCGGGGAGCTGTTTTTT.

V is TRBV20-1 and J is TRBJ2-1; 9 bases are a match to TRBD1. V trimming: 6 bases; J trimming: 3 bases; junction bases outside the gene matches: 3. The CDR3 is 13 amino acids. Looked up from germline, CDR1 is DFQATT and CDR2 is SNEGSKA (reference sequence). The CDR3 DNA reads as TGCAGTGCCCCGGGACAGGGCTACAATGAGCAGTTCTTC. Amino acid sequence: CSAPGQGYNEQFF.

This clonotype was observed a few times. At one end, the junction sequence differs from germline, possibly due to a read error. This chain uses TRBV4-1 with TRBJ2-2; possible D gene TRBD2, 5 bases. This CDR3 has 17 residues. Germline V gene data show CDR1 as MGHRA and CDR2 as YSYEKL. CDR3 region: CASSPVTSDVNTGELLF. In DNA, the CDR3 is TGCGCCAGCAGCCCCGTTACCTCGGATGTGAACACCGGGGAGCTGCTTTTT.

The gene calls are TRBV6-5 and TRBJ1-2, with D unclear. The V and J ends lost 7 bases and 2 bases respectively, with 17 bases between them. Germline V gene lookup returns CDR1 MNHEY and CDR2 SVGAGI. The CDR3 contains 15 residues. As DNA, the CDR3 is TGTGCCAGCACATATTCGACGGGCTTCAACTATGGCTACACCTTC. It specifies CASTYSTGFNYGYTF.

J is TRBJ1-5 and V is TRBV28, with D perhaps matching TRBD1 (5 bases). The CDR3 sequence is 14 residues long. CDR1 is MDHEN and CDR2 is SYDVKM in the germline V gene. Trimming left V 2 bases short and J 6 bases short, with 11 bases between. The CDR3 sequence is CASSLNLGVQPQHF. CDR3 nucleotide sequence: TGTGCCAGCAGTTTAAATTTGGGGGTTCAGCCCCAGCATTTT.

The chain links TRBV29-1 to TRBJ2-1, with 8 positions matching TRBD2. Germline trimming cut 8 bases from V and 7 bases from J; bases unmatched to any gene: 10. CDR1 and CDR2 from the germline V gene are SQVTM and ANQGSEA. The CDR3 has 13 amino acids. This chain's CDR3 is CSILGLAENEQFF. The DNA of the CDR3 is TGCAGCATCCTCGGACTAGCAGAGAATGAGCAGTTCTTC.

V and J are TRBV7-9 and TRBJ2-1; 11 positions match TRBD2. The germline CDR1 and CDR2 sequences are SEHNR and FQNEAQ (reference sequence). This CDR3 region has 17 residues. The J segment lost 1 base and the V segment lost 6 bases, leaving 8 bases of the junction unmatched. The CDR3 DNA sequence: TGTGCCAGCAGGGCGACTAGCGGGACGTCTTCCTACAATGAGCAGTTCTTC. Protein sequence: CASRATSGTSSYNEQFF.

This clonotype has a single count. CDR3 sequence: CASSEEGGTEAFF. The DNA of the CDR3 is TGTGCCAGTAGCGAAGAAGGGGGCACTGAAGCTTTCTTT. The chain couples TRBV19 to TRBJ1-1; D possibly corresponds to TRBD1 (6 bases). The CDR3 contains 13 residues. The V and J ends lost 6 bases and 4 bases respectively, with 12 bases between them. CDR1 is LNHDA, CDR2 SQIVND, per germline (reference sequence). Full variable domain (outside the CDR3, taken from reference TRBV19 and TRBJ1-1): DGGITQSPKYLFRKEGQNVTLSCEQNLNHDAMYWYRQDPGQGLRLIYYSQIVNDFQKGDIAEGYSVSREKKESFPLTVTSAQKNPTAFYLCASSEEGGTEAFFGQGTRLTVV.

The rearrangement joins TRBV27 to TRBJ2-7, with 12 bases identical to TRBD1. The length of the CDR3 is 15 residues. Germline CDR1 MNHEY, CDR2 SMNVEV (reference sequence). J lost 7 bases, V lost 8 bases, and 12 bases had no gene match. CDR3 DNA: TGTGCCAGCGCTCCCTCAAGGGACAGGGGGCCAGAGCAGTACTTC. This translates into CASAPSRDRGPEQYF.

A few counts support this clonotype. The genes are TRBV12-3 or TRBV12-4 and TRBJ2-1; TRBD1 agrees at 9 bases. J lost 9 bases, V lost 4 bases, and 7 bases had no gene match. This CDR3 is built from 14 residues. CDR3 in amino acids: CASSYGQGIGEQFF. The CDR3 DNA reads as TGTGCCAGCAGTTACGGACAGGGGATAGGTGAGCAGTTCTTC.

J is TRBJ2-1 and V is TRBV14; 8 bases line up with TRBD2. V was clipped by 5 bases and J by 9 bases; unmatched bases: 9. The CDR3 is 14 amino acids. The V gene's germline CDR1 is SGHDN and CDR2 FVKESK. CDR3 region: CASSGTRIISEQFF. As DNA, the CDR3 is TGTGCCAGCAGCGGGACTAGGATCATCAGTGAGCAGTTCTTC.

The J gene is TRBJ2-1, the V gene TRBV29-1, with 7 bases that match TRBD1. This CDR3 spans 15 amino acids. Germline-derived CDR1 and CDR2 are SQVTM and ANQGSEA. V lost 0 bases and J lost 9; bases outside the gene matches: 11. The CDR3 DNA reads as TGCAGCGTTGAAGAGGGGACAGCCACATACCCTGAGCAGTTCTTC. It specifies CSVEEGTATYPEQFF.

By sample fraction, this clonotype is hyperexpanded. The V call is TRBV3-1, the J call TRBJ2-2; 9 positions agree with TRBD1. This CDR3 spans 15 amino acids. Trimming removed 4 bases from V and 7 bases from J; junction bases left unmatched: 7. Per the germline V gene, CDR1 is LGHDT and CDR2 is YNNKEL (reference sequence). The CDR3 nucleotides read TGTGCCAGCAGCCCCCGGACAGGGGCAGGCGGGGAGCTGTTTTTT. It codes for CASSPRTGAGGELFF. Full variable domain (remainder filled in from reference TRBV3-1 and TRBJ2-2): DTAVSQTPKYLVTQMGNDKSIKCEQNLGHDTMYWYKQDSKKFLKIMFSYNNKELIINETVPNRFSPKSPDKAHLNLHINSLELGDSAVYFCASSPRTGAGGELFFGEGSRLTVL.

The V gene is TRBV12-3 or TRBV12-4, the J gene TRBJ2-1; TRBD2 agrees at 8 bases. V lost 1 base, J lost 8 bases, and 4 bases stayed unmatched. The CDR3 length is 14 residues. The CDR3 sequence: CASSLGLASDEQFF. For the CDR3, the DNA is TGTGCCAGCAGTTTAGGACTAGCGAGCGATGAGCAGTTCTTC.